This T cell receptor (beta chain) came from a study of blood T cells in healthy people across ages. Each sample provided at least 5.5 micrograms of extracted total RNA. Study-level results: Compared with aged donors, long-lived donors showed fewer expanded clones, suggesting selection. While age rose, TCR beta diversity per million T cells dropped in a roughly linear way.

A second PCR, run for about 7 to 11 cycles, used a sample-barcoded 5' primer plus a J-beta primer mix. TCRdb re-called the 5' RACE reads through MiXCR, storing one row per CDR3 protein. Seen here are fewer than 900,000 distinct CDR3 sequences, 45% to 50% observed once, and the top ten hold 25% to 35%. Germline loops: CDR1 SGHTA, CDR2 FQGNSA. V shed 5 bases and J 6 bases; nucleotides not matched to a gene: 9. CDR3 length: 14 residues. As to this clonotype: Its specificity is unknown.

The chain recombines TRBV7-2 with TRBJ1-2; 7 positions agree with TRBD1. This clonotype was sampled from a woman in her sixties or seventies in good health. Sequencing was performed on blood. This CDR3 reads CASSAQTGLDGYTF. CDR3 bases: TGTGCCAGCAGCGCCCAGACAGGGTTGGATGGCTACACCTTC.